Listed here are 4 T cell receptor beta chains from one sample, sequenced in a study of blood T cell repertoires in COVID-19. Repertoires were generated with immunoSEQ multiplex PCR, while TCRdb's copy carries only in-frame clones and drops some. Here the sample spans roughly 76,000 clones, 70% to 80% being singletons. The specimen was peripheral blood. These receptors originate from a human donor in a cohort sampled during active COVID-19.

V and J are TRBV6-1 and TRBJ2-2; TRBD1 matches 7 bases. Unmatched junction bases numbered 3, after V lost 1 base and J lost 1 base. The length of the CDR3 is 16 residues. CDR1 MNHNS and CDR2 SASEGT come from the germline V gene. Written as DNA, the CDR3 is TGTGCCAGCAGTGAAGGACGACAGGGGAACACCGGGGAGCTGTTTTTT. It is translated as CASSEGRQGNTGELFF.

The chain links TRBV30 to TRBJ2-7, with D uncertain. The CDR3 loop spans 14 amino acids. Germline V gives CDR1 GTSNPN, CDR2 SVGIG (reference sequence). Deletions cut 2 bases from V and 0 bases from J, with 11 bases between. The CDR3 DNA reads as TGTGCCTGGAGTAGTTATGTGGCCTCCTACGAGCAGTACTTC. Amino acid sequence: CAWSSYVASYEQYF.

The chain uses TRBV6-2 or TRBV6-3 and TRBJ2-3; 7 nucleotides line up with TRBD2. The CDR3 is 16 residues long. The V gene end was trimmed by 4 bases and the J gene end by 2 bases; junction bases not matched to a gene: 9. CDR1 is MNHEY and CDR2 is SVGEGT in the germline V gene. CDR3 coding DNA: TGTGCCAGCAGTTCCCACCTTAGCGGGTTCACAGATACGCAGTATTTT. Translated, it gives CASSSHLSGFTDTQYF.

This clone came up a few times. This chain links TRBV5-1 with TRBJ2-5, with 9 bases that match TRBD2. Germline trimming cut 4 bases from V and 5 bases from J; bases unmatched to any gene: 9. The CDR3 spans 15 residues. CDR1 is SGHRS, CDR2 YFSETQ, per germline. The CDR3 DNA follows: TGCGCCAGCAGCCTTCCCTTCGCGGGAGGGGAGACCCAGTACTTC. It specifies CASSLPFAGGETQYF.